Below, one TCR beta chain is given with its context. Its cognate antigen has yet to be identified. No base quality values were provided; no much bigger clone lies one nucleotide off. CDR1 KGHSH and CDR2 LQKENI are derived from the germline V gene. Taken from cysteine to phenylalanine, the CDR3 has 12 residues. The DNA shown is the 36-base CDR3, in frame from base 1. V is reduced by 2 bases and J by 6 bases, leaving a spacing of 7 bases between them. The immunoSEQ Assay, a bias-controlled multiplex PCR, was used to amplify TCRbeta CDR3 regions from genomic DNA. The original pipeline was this. The number of nucleated cells in each sample was estimated by amplification of reference gene primers within the assay. To quantify the absolute abundance of each unique TCRbeta CDR3 rearrangement, sequence reads were collapsed and filtered. For each sample, productive Simpson clonality was calculated as the square root of Simpson's diversity index across productive rearrangements. TCRdb provides this immuneACCESS table in a form limited to in-frame rearrangements. Some clones are lacking; in checked studies, under half of them reflect an unresolved V gene, and why the rest are absent is not known. V and J calls and clone size are those listed in that table; D and trimming were worked out from the DNA. This sample holds 330,000 or so clones; approximately 90% were observed only once. The top ten hold 3.9% of the sample.

The source of the sample is a study of blood T cell repertoires in COVID-19 (dated by TCRdb to 2020 to 2022). For context, the study as a whole: Samples covering the acute and convalescent phases of COVID-19 were provided by collaborators in the United States, Italy and Spain. The material from the prospective study consisted of cDNA or gDNA derived from T cells, B-cell-depleted T cells, or PBMCs. The dataset comprised deeply sampled blood TCRbeta repertoires from subjects exposed to, actively infected with, or recovered from COVID-19. The repertoires were made available in a free public database intended to serve as a resource for research on the immune response to SARS-CoV-2. Samples were obtained from the ongoing ImmuneRACE study (first 160 participants) and from some 1,300 subjects provided by 6 global collaborators. The sample metadata nearly always contained a de-identified subject ID, COVID-19 status, age in years and sex. HLA class I and class II types, where available, came from metadata supplied by the sample provider rather than from assay-based typing.

One collaborating source in Seattle enrolled patients while the patients were actively infected and followed the patients over time throughout the course of disease. Each collaborating institution followed its own protocols to collect whole blood in K2EDTA tubes. For TCRbeta analysis, collaborators shipped samples as frozen whole blood, isolated PBMCs, or DNA extracted from either of those sample types. Broader findings and caveats from the paper: The amount of clinical and demographic metadata varied by source and participant and was provided uncurated.

Sequencing was done on a sample of peripheral blood. The sequence joins TRBV18 to TRBJ1-1; the D gene cannot be named for sure. The source is an older woman with COVID-19, enrolled during active disease. Here the CDR3 is given as CASSPNRAEAFF. The bases are TGTGCCAGCTCACCAAACCGGGCTGAAGCTTTCTTT.